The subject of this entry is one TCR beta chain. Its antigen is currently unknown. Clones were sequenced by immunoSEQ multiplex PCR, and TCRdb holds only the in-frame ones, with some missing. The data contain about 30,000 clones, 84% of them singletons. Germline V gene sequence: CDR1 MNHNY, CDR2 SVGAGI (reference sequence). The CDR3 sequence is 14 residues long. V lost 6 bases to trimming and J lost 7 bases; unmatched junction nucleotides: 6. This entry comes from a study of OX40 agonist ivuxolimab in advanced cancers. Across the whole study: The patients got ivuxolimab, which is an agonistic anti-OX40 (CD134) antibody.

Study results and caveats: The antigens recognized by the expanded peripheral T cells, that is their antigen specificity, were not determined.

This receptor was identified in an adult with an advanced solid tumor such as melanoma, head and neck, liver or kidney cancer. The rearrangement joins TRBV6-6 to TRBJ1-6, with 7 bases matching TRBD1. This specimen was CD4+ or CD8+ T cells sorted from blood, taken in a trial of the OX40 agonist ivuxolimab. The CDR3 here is CASSTGVYNSPLHF. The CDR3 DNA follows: TGTGCCAGCAGCACAGGGGTTTACAATTCACCCCTCCACTTT.